This T cell receptor (beta chain) appears in the sequencing data of a study of T cell repertoires in cytomegalovirus infection. Overall study: Selection of CMV epitopes for the study included recently identified HLA-C-restricted and well-studied HLA-B-restricted ones. It can be stated that public TCR beta signatures indicated CMV infection as well as a matching HLA type.

TCRdb reprocessed the reads via MiXCR and lists one record per CDR3 protein. The data show approximately 280,000 distinct CDR3 sequences, with around 20% seen just once and roughly 19% held by the top ten. This clonotype was counted ten times or more. Its antigen is undetermined. CDR1 and CDR2 (germline): LNHDA, SQIVND (reference sequence). Trimming removed 5 bases from V and 0 bases from J; junction bases left unmatched: 4. There are 15 residues in the CDR3. The rearrangement uses TRBV19 and TRBJ2-1, with 7 bases lining up with TRBD1. This TCR was recovered from a human donor in good health (CMV status not recorded). Some clones in this sample may be carry-over from other donors' samples. The sample was cultured PBMCs, taken from culture after CMV antigen stimulation. The chain's CDR3 is CASSEDRSSYNEQFF. The DNA of the CDR3 is TGTGCCAGTAGTGAGGACAGGAGCTCCTACAATGAGCAGTTCTTC.